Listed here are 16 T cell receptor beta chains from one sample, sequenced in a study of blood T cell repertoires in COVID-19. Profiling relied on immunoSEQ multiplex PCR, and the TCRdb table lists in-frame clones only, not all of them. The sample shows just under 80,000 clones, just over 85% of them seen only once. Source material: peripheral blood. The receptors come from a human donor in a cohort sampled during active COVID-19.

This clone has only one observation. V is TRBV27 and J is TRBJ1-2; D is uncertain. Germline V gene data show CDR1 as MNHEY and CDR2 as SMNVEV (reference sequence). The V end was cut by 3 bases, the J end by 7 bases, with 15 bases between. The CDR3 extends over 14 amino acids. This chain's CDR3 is CASSFSSRESGYTF. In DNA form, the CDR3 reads TGTGCCAGCAGTTTTTCATCCCGGGAGTCTGGCTACACCTTC.

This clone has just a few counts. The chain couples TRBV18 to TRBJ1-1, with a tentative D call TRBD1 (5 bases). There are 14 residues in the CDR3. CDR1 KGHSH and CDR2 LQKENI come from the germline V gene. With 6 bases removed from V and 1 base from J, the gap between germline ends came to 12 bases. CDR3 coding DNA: TGTGCCAGCTCCCGGGGGACTGAGAACACTGAAGCTTTCTTT. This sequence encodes CASSRGTENTEAFF.

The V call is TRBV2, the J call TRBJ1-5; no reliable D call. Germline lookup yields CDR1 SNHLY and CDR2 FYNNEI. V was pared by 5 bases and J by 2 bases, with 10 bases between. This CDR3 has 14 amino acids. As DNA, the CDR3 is TGTGCCAGCAGTTCCGGTGAGCGCAATCAGCCCCAGCATTTT. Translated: CASSSGERNQPQHF.

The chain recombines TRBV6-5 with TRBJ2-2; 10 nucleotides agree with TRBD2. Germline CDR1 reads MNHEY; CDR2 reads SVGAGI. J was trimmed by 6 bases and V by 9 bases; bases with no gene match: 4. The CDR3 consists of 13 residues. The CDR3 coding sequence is TGTGCCAGTCAGGGACTAGCGTCCGGGGAGCTGTTTTTT. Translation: CASQGLASGELFF.

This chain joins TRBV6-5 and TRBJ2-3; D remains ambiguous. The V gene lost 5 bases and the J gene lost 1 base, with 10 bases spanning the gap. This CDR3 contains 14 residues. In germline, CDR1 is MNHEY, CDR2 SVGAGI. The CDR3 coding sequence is TGTGCCAGCAGTAGAGGAGTAGGCACAGATACGCAGTATTTT. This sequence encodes CASSRGVGTDTQYF.

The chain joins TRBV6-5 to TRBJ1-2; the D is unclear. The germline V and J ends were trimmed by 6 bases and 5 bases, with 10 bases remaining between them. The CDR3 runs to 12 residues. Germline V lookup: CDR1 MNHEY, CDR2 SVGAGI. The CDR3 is CASSGLIYGYTF. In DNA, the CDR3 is TGTGCCAGCAGCGGACTGATATATGGCTACACCTTC.

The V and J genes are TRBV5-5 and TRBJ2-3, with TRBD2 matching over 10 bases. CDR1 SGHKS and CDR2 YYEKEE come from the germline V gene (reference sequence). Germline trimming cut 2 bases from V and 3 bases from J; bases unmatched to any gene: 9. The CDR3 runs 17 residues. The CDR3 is CASSLILAGRGTDTQYF. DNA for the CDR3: TGTGCCAGCAGCTTAATACTAGCGGGGAGGGGGACAGATACGCAGTATTTT.

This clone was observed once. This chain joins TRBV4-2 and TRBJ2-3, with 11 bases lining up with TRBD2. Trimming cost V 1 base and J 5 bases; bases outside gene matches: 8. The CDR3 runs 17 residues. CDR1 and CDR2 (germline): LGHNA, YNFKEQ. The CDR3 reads CASSQVASGGPEDTQYF. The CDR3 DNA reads TGTGCCAGCAGCCAAGTGGCTAGCGGGGGGCCGGAAGATACGCAGTATTTT.

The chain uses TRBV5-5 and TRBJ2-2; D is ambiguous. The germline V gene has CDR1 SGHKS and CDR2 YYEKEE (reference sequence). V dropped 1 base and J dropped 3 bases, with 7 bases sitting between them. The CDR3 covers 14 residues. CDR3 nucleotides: TGTGCCAGCAGCTTGATCCCTGACACCGGGGAGCTGTTTTTT. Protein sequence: CASSLIPDTGELFF. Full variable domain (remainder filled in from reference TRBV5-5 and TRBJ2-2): DAGVTQSPTHLIKTRGQQVTLRCSPISGHKSVSWYQQVLGQGPQFIFQYYEKEERGRGNFPDRFSARQFPNYSSELNVNALLLGDSALYLCASSLIPDTGELFFGEGSRLTVL.

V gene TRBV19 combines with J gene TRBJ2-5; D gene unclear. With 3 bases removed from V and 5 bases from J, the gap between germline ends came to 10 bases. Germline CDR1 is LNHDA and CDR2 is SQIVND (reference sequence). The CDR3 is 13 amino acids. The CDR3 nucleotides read TGTGCCAGTAGTATCTCTAGGTTGGAGACCCAGTACTTC. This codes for CASSISRLETQYF.

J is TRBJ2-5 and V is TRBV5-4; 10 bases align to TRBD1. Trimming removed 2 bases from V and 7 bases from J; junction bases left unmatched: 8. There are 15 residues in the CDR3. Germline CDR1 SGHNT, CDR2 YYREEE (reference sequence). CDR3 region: CASSFGTGDKGTQYF. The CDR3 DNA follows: TGTGCCAGCAGCTTTGGGACAGGGGATAAGGGGACCCAGTACTTC.

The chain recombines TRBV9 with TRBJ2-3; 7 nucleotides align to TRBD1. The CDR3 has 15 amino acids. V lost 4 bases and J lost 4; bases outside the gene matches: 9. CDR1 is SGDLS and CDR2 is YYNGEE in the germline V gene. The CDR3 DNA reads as TGTGCCAGCAGCTCCCGCGCGACAGGGTCAGATACGCAGTATTTT. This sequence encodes CASSSRATGSDTQYF.

CDR3 protein: CSASHRGSNQPQHF. For the CDR3, the DNA is TGCAGTGCTAGTCACAGGGGGAGCAATCAGCCCCAGCATTTT. This chain connects TRBV20-1 to TRBJ1-5; 8 nucleotides line up with TRBD1. There are 14 residues in the CDR3. V trimming: 3 bases; J trimming: 1 base; junction bases outside the gene matches: 2. In germline, CDR1 is DFQATT, CDR2 SNEGSKA (reference sequence).

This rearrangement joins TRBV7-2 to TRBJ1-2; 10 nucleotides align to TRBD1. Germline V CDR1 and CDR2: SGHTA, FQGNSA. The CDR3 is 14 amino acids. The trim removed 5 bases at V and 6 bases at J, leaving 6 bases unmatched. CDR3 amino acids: CASSRDRGLNGYTF. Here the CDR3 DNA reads TGTGCCAGCAGCCGGGACAGGGGATTGAATGGCTACACCTTC.

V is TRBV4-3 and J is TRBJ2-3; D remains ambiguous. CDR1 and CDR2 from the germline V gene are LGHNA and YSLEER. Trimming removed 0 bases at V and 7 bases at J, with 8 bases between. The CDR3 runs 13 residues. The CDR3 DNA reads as TGCGCCAGCAGCCAAGATCGGCGGAATACGCAGTATTTT. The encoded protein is CASSQDRRNTQYF.

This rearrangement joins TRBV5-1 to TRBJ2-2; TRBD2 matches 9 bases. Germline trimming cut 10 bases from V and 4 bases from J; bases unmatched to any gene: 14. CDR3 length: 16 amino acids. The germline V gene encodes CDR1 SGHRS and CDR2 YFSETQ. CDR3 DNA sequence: TGCGCCCGCCGCTTGGGCGGGGGGGCCGGCACCGGGGAGCTGTTTTTT. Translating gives CARRLGGGAGTGELFF.